These 24 T cell receptor beta chains originate from one sample sequenced in a study of T cells in narcolepsy. Libraries were prepared by immunoSEQ multiplex PCR; TCRdb keeps only in-frame clonotypes and omits some of them. The data show about 25,000 clones, around 85% seen once. Sample: CD45RA- memory CD4+ T cells from PBMCs. The origin of the receptors is a human donor with narcolepsy.

The J gene is TRBJ1-3, the V gene TRBV5-1; D not resolved. The CDR3 is 14 residues long. V lost 4 bases to trimming and J lost 3 bases, with 11 bases between them. In germline, CDR1 is SGHRS, CDR2 YFSETQ. Written as DNA, the CDR3 is TGCGCCAGCAGCCCGGGTCTAGATGGAAACACCATATATTTT. Translated: CASSPGLDGNTIYF.

As regards this clone: Germline is not matched at one junction end, which may reflect a read error. The chain recombines TRBV5-1 with TRBJ2-3, with 9 nucleotides matching TRBD2. CDR3 length: 15 amino acids. Germline V CDR1 and CDR2: SGHRS, YFSETQ. The CDR3 bases are TGCGCCAGCAGCTCGGGGGGGACTAGCATAGATACGCAGTATTTT. It yields the protein CASSSGGTSIDTQYF.

This chain connects TRBV19 to TRBJ2-1; D remains ambiguous. This CDR3 contains 14 residues. The germline CDR1 and CDR2 sequences are LNHDA and SQIVND (reference sequence). V was clipped by 9 bases and J by 4 bases, with 16 bases between them. The CDR3 sequence is CASEDHQAYNEQFF. In DNA form, the CDR3 reads TGTGCCAGCGAGGACCACCAGGCTTACAATGAGCAGTTCTTC.

The rearrangement links TRBV11-2 to TRBJ1-2; the match to TRBD1 covers 8 bases. Germline lookup yields CDR1 SGHAT and CDR2 FQNNGV. The CDR3 runs to 13 residues. J lost 8 bases, V lost 5 bases, and 7 bases had no gene match. CDR3 sequence (DNA): TGTGCCAGCAGCCCAGACAGACAGGGGGGCTACACCTTC. Translated: CASSPDRQGGYTF.

J is TRBJ2-2 and V is TRBV10-2; D is ambiguous. V lost 4 bases to trimming and J lost 2 bases, with 11 bases between them. CDR3 size: 15 residues. CDR1 WSHSY and CDR2 SAAADI come from the germline V gene. This CDR3 is CASSVWTVNTGELFF. The CDR3 DNA reads as TGCGCCAGCAGTGTTTGGACGGTTAACACCGGGGAGCTGTTTTTT.

The chain is built from TRBV15 and TRBJ2-7, with D perhaps TRBD1 or TRBD2 (5 bases each). CDR3 length equals 12 residues. V shed 1 base and J shed 4 bases, with 5 bases lying between them. CDR1 is LNHNV, CDR2 YYDKDF, per germline (reference sequence). The CDR3 bases are TGTGCCACCAGCAGAGGGGGGTACGAGCAGTACTTC. It codes for CATSRGGYEQYF.

The chain uses TRBV6-5 and TRBJ2-7; D might be TRBD1 (6 bases). CDR1 and CDR2 (germline): MNHEY, SVGAGI. CDR3 length: 14 amino acids. V dropped 2 bases and J dropped 4 bases, with 12 bases sitting between them. CDR3 sequence (DNA): TGTGCCAGCAGTTACGGGGGCATCCCTTACGAGCAGTACTTC. It is translated as CASSYGGIPYEQYF.

V gene TRBV27 combines with J gene TRBJ1-2, with D maybe TRBD1 (5 bases). V was cut by 10 bases and J by 7 bases, with 13 bases left in between. Germline V gene data show CDR1 as MNHEY and CDR2 as SMNVEV (reference sequence). This CDR3 comprises 11 residues. In nucleotides, the CDR3 is TGTGCCACCCAAGGAAGGGGTGGCTACACCTTC. This encodes CATQGRGGYTF.

The chain links TRBV4-1 to TRBJ1-1; 8 bases fit TRBD1. The CDR3 sequence is 19 residues long. Germline-derived CDR1 and CDR2 are MGHRA and YSYEKL. Trimming at V came to 0 bases and at J to 2 bases, leaving 14 bases not matched to a gene. CDR3 sequence (DNA): TGCGCCAGCAGCCAAGAACGGGGCAGGGGGCTCGTTGGAAACACTGAAGCTTTCTTT. Protein product: CASSQERGRGLVGNTEAFF.

The chain recombines TRBV29-1 with TRBJ1-2; 7 nucleotides line up with TRBD1. This CDR3 is built from 12 residues. V lost 5 bases to trimming and J lost 6 bases; unmatched junction nucleotides: 6. Germline CDR1 and CDR2: SQVTM and ANQGSEA. CDR3 in DNA: TGCAGCGTTAGGACAGGCCACGATGGCTACACCTTC. Its protein product is CSVRTGHDGYTF.

The chain combines TRBV28 with TRBJ2-5; D perhaps matches TRBD1 (5 bases). The germline gives CDR1 MDHEN, CDR2 SYDVKM. CDR3 length equals 13 residues. Trimming removed 3 bases from V and 7 bases from J, with 12 bases in between. The CDR3 nucleotides read TGTGCCAGCAGTTTCACCCGAAGGGGGACCCAGTACTTC. Its protein product is CASSFTRRGTQYF.

V and J are TRBV7-6 and TRBJ1-3; D call uncertain. Trimming took 5 bases from V and 0 from J, leaving 11 bases between them. CDR1 is SGHVS, CDR2 FNYEAQ, per germline. The CDR3 runs 15 residues. CDR3 sequence reads: CASSDAGVSGNTIYF. The CDR3 nucleotides are TGTGCCAGCAGCGACGCCGGGGTCTCTGGAAACACCATATATTTT.

This chain joins TRBV7-3 and TRBJ2-3, with TRBD1 identical over 8 bases. CDR1 is SGHTA and CDR2 is FQGTGA in the germline V gene. The CDR3 runs to 14 residues. V dropped 5 bases and J dropped 2; count of bases not matched to a gene: 3. The CDR3 sequence: CASSLDRATDTQYF. CDR3 nucleotide sequence: TGTGCCAGCAGCCTGGACAGGGCCACAGATACGCAGTATTTT.

This clone came up a few times. This sequence joins TRBV4-3 and TRBJ1-1; D uncertain. Germline V gene lookup returns CDR1 LGHNA and CDR2 YSLEER. The V end was cut by 0 bases, the J end by 5 bases, with 13 bases between. There are 15 residues in the CDR3. The DNA of the CDR3 is TGCGCCAGCAGCCAAGAGCGCAGTGTTCGGACTGAAGCTTTCTTT. Translated: CASSQERSVRTEAFF.

Of note for this clone: The same CDR3 arises from other DNA sequences in this sample as well. This chain joins TRBV9 and TRBJ1-3, with TRBD1 matching over 7 bases. The V and J ends lost 1 base and 3 bases, in that order; junction bases with no gene match: 1. There are 14 residues in the CDR3. CDR1 and CDR2 (germline): SGDLS, YYNGEE. Here the CDR3 DNA reads TGTGCCAGCAGCGTACGGGACAGTGGAAACACCATATATTTT. Amino acid sequence: CASSVRDSGNTIYF.

The chain couples TRBV28 to TRBJ2-3, with 8 bases aligning to TRBD2. The CDR3 is made up of 14 amino acids. Germline V CDR1 and CDR2: MDHEN, SYDVKM. The ends lost 3 bases at V and 5 bases at J; junction bases unmatched: 4. The CDR3 reads CASSFGLAQDTQYF. The CDR3 DNA reads as TGTGCCAGCAGTTTTGGACTAGCACAAGATACGCAGTATTTT.

On this clone itself: The junction departs from the called germline gene at one end, perhaps through a read error. The chain uses TRBV5-6 and TRBJ2-7, with D tentatively TRBD1 (6 bases). The CDR3 is 12 amino acids. Germline V gives CDR1 SGHDT, CDR2 YYEEEE. The CDR3 here is CASSPTGYGQYF. In nucleotides, the CDR3 is TGTGCCAGCAGCCCCACAGGGTACGGGCAGTACTTC.

The chain is built from TRBV28 and TRBJ2-7; no definite D call. V gave up 7 bases and J gave up 3 bases, with 13 bases separating them. This CDR3 comprises 13 residues. The germline V gene has CDR1 MDHEN and CDR2 SYDVKM. The CDR3 region is CASKAMDGYEQYF. DNA for the CDR3: TGTGCCAGCAAGGCGATGGATGGCTACGAGCAGTACTTC. The entire variable domain, with the rest obtained from reference TRBV28 and TRBJ2-7, is as follows: DVKVTQSSRYLVKRTGEKVFLECVQDMDHENMFWYRQDPGLGLRLIYFSYDVKMKEKGDIPEGYSVSREKKERFSLILESASTNQTSMYLCASKAMDGYEQYFGPGTRLTVT.

J is TRBJ2-2 and V is TRBV15, with D perhaps TRBD2 (5 bases). Trimming stripped 8 bases from V and 4 bases from J, with 11 bases between. The CDR3 totals 13 residues. Germline assignment: CDR1 LNHNV and CDR2 YYDKDF (reference sequence). As DNA, the CDR3 is TGTGCCACCGGGGAGAGGAGCACCGGGGAGCTGTTTTTT. It encodes CATGERSTGELFF.

This chain uses TRBV6-5 with TRBJ1-6; the D gene is possibly TRBD1 (5 bases). Germline V gene data show CDR1 as MNHEY and CDR2 as SVGAGI. The CDR3 length is 15 residues. Trimming removed 0 bases from V and 10 bases from J, with 13 bases in between. The CDR3 loop is CASSYSGGSGSPLHF. The DNA of the CDR3 is TGTGCCAGCAGTTACTCGGGGGGTAGTGGGTCACCCCTCCACTTT.

This chain connects TRBV5-1 to TRBJ1-5; D uncertain. The CDR3 extends over 12 amino acids. V lost 0 bases, J lost 6 bases, and 4 bases lay in between. Germline loops: CDR1 SGHRS, CDR2 YFSETQ. The CDR3 loop reads CASSLEGQPQHF. In nucleotides, the CDR3 is TGCGCCAGCAGCTTGGAAGGTCAGCCCCAGCATTTT.

This sequence joins TRBV5-1 and TRBJ1-2; tentative D call: TRBD1 (6 bases). Trimming removed 0 bases at V and 4 bases at J, with 13 bases between. Germline V gene sequence: CDR1 SGHRS, CDR2 YFSETQ. There are 15 residues in the CDR3. CDR3: CASSLGTAKSYGYTF. The DNA for the CDR3 is TGCGCCAGCAGCTTGGGGACAGCCAAGTCCTATGGCTACACCTTC.

The V call is TRBV29-1, the J call TRBJ1-1; D might be TRBD1 (5 bases). Trimming took 4 bases from V and 11 from J, leaving 11 bases between them. Germline values: CDR1 SQVTM, CDR2 ANQGSEA. This CDR3 is built from 10 residues. The CDR3 DNA reads as TGCAGCGTTGGGGGGGGAAAGGCTTTCTTT. This codes for CSVGGGKAFF.

The rearrangement joins TRBV11-2 to TRBJ1-2, with TRBD1 matching 9 bases. The V and J ends lost 4 bases and 7 bases, in that order; junction bases with no gene match: 16. The germline gives CDR1 SGHAT, CDR2 FQNNGV. The CDR3 sequence is 17 residues long. The CDR3 DNA is TGTGCCAGCAGCTCAACCCGGGACAGGGTAGGGTTACTTGGCTACACCTTC. Translated, it gives CASSSTRDRVGLLGYTF. The entire variable domain, with the rest obtained from reference TRBV11-2 and TRBJ1-2, is as follows: EAGVAQSPRYKIIEKRQSVAFWCNPISGHATLYWYQQILGQGPKLLIQFQNNGVVDDSQLPKDRFSAERLKGVDSTLKIQPAKLEDSAVYLCASSSTRDRVGLLGYTFGSGTRLTVV.